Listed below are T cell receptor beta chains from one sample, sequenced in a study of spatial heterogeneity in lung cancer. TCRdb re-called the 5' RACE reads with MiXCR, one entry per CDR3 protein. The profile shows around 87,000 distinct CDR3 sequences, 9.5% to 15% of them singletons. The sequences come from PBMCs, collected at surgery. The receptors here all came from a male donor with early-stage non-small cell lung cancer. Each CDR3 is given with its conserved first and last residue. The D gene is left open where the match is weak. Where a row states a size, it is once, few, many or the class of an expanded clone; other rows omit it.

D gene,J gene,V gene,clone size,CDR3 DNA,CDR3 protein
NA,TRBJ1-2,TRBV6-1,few,TGTGCCAGCAGCGGGAGCGACTATGGCTACACCTTC,CASSGSDYGYTF
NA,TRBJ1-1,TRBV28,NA,TGTGCCAGCAGTCCCGGGACGAACCGTGAAGCTTTCTTT,CASSPGTNREAFF
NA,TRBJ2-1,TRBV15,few,TGTGCCACCAGCAGAGATCCCGACACGAGCTCCTACAATGAGCAGTTCTTC,CATSRDPDTSSYNEQFF
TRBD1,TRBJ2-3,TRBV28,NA,TGTGCCAGCAGTTTCGCCGCCCCACAGGGGTCAAGAAACACAGATACGCAGTATTTT,CASSFAAPQGSRNTDTQYF
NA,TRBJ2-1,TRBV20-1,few,TGCAGTGCCGTGCGGACACTAAACAATGAGCAGTTCTTC,CSAVRTLNNEQFF
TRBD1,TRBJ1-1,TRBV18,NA,TGTGCCAGCTCACCCCGACAGGGCGGGTCGAACACTGAAGCTTTCTTT,CASSPRQGGSNTEAFF
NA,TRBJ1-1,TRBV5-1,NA,TGCGCCAGCAGCTCGGGGGGAGGCACTGAAGCTTTCTTT,CASSSGGGTEAFF
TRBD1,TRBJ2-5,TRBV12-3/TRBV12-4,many,TGTGCCAGCAGTTCCGGGACAGGGCCGGAAGAGACCCAGTACTTC,CASSSGTGPEETQYF
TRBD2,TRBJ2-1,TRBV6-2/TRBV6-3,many,TGTGCCAGCAGTAAGAGCGGGAGAAGTTACAATGAGCAGTTCTTC,CASSKSGRSYNEQFF
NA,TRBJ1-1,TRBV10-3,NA,TGTGCCACCATTGCGTCCCCCGGGCAGGCTGAAGCTTTCTTT,CATIASPGQAEAFF
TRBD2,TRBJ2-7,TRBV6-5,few,TGTGCCAGCAGTTACGGGCTAGCGGGATCCGAGCAGTACTTC,CASSYGLAGSEQYF
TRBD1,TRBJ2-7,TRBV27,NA,TGTGCCAGCAGTTTCTCGACAGGGACCGAGCAGTACTTC,CASSFSTGTEQYF
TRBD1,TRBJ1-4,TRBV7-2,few,TGTGCCAGCAGCACGGACAGGGCAGCTAATGAAAAACTGTTTTTT,CASSTDRAANEKLFF
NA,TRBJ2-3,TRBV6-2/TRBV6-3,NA,TGTGCCAGCAATCGTTTAGATACGCAGTATTTT,CASNRLDTQYF
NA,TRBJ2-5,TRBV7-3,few,TGTGCCAGCAGCCAAAGATATCAAGAGACCCAGTACTTC,CASSQRYQETQYF
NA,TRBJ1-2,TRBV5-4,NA,TGTGTCAGCAGCTTGCCTGGGGCCCGTAGCTATGGCTACACCTTC,CVSSLPGARSYGYTF
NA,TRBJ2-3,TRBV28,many,TGTGCCAGCGGGCCATTAGAATCGCAGTATTTT,CASGPLESQYF
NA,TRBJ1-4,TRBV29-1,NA,TGCAGCGTGGGGCGGGGACCCACCTCTGATGGGAAACTGTTTTTT,CSVGRGPTSDGKLFF
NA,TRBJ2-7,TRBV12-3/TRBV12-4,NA,TGTGCCAGCAGCCGGGCCTCAGGAGCCTACGAGCAGTACTTC,CASSRASGAYEQYF
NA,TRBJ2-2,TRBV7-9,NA,TGTGCCTCTCGGCTCGCCGGGGAGCTGTTTTTT,CASRLAGELFF
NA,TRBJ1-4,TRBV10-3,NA,TGTGCCATCAGTGTGAGGGCTGATGAAAAACTGTTTTTT,CAISVRADEKLFF
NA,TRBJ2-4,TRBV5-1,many,TGCGCCAGCAGCGCTGCAGCCGGGACCCGGGGAGTAAACATTCAGTACTTC,CASSAAAGTRGVNIQYF